This TCR beta chain was documented in a study of T-cell reconstitution after alpha-beta-depleted transplantation in children (dated by TCRdb to 2016 to 2017). Some background on the complete study: Using TCR repertoire profiling, the study quantitatively followed how T-cell immune reconstitution unfolded in children after TCRalphabeta/CD19-depleted allogeneic hematopoietic cell transplantation.

This clonotype was picked up many times. Its antigen has not been determined. No much larger clone is present one base from it, and per-base qualities are unavailable. Library creation used PCR. Sequencer: Illumina HiSeq 2500. TCR library preparation used molecular barcoding, with unique molecular identifiers applied to normalize quantification of the TCRbeta repertoire. In-frame beta chains were kept once TCRdb had trimmed the public reads at Q25 with fastp and called clones with MiXCR. CDR3 protein sequences are deduplicated, and each keeps its most common genes and DNA. Here the sample has a few hundred thousand distinct CDR3 sequences; around 9.7% occur a single time. Jointly, the top ten make up about 5% of the sample. Material: PBMCs from the stem cell graft donor, obtained from the stem cell graft. The sequence was obtained from a human donor who donated a stem cell graft to a child with SCID.

The CDR3 loop reads CSARDPGTSGGAVQFF. The nucleotide sequence is TGCAGTGCTAGAGATCCGGGGACTAGCGGGGGGGCCGTACAGTTCTTC. This chain joins TRBV20-1 to TRBJ2-1; 16 bases in between match TRBD2. The CDR3 has 16 amino acids, counting the end cysteine and phenylalanine. Only CDR3 DNA remains: 48 bases, in frame from the first base. Based on the germline V gene (reference sequence), the CDR1 and CDR2 sequences are DFQATT and SNEGSKA. V is pruned by 0 bases and J by 13 bases, leaving 9 bases of the junction without a gene match.